This TCR beta chain was recorded in a study of shared T cell receptors in the human thymus. The CDR3 runs 15 residues. V lost 7 bases and J lost 3, with 16 bases in between. CDR1 SEHNR and CDR2 FQNEAQ come from the germline V gene (reference sequence). TCRdb keeps only in-frame clones here, not all; method: immunoSEQ multiplex PCR. The table shows 600,000 to 900,000 clones, with 70% to 90% occurring only once. This clone was recorded only once. These data were likewise used in another study, on human thymus T cells.

The rearrangement links TRBV7-9 to TRBJ1-5, with D uncertain. Specimen: thymocytes. The clonotype was recovered from a girl under two years old with a congenital heart defect. The CDR3 bases are TGTGCCAGCACGAGGGCGGGCCGAATCAATCAGCCCCAGCATTTT. Translation: CASTRAGRINQPQHF. Drawing the rest from reference TRBV7-9 and TRBJ1-5, the complete variable domain is DTGVSQNPRHKITKRGQNVTFRCDPISEHNRLYWYRQTLGQGPEFLTYFQNEAQLEKSRLLSDRFSAERPKGSFSTLEIQRTEQGDSAMYLCASTRAGRINQPQHFGDGTRLSIL.